A single sample is the source of the 18 T cell receptor beta chains below, sequenced in a study of blood T cell repertoires in COVID-19. Assay: immunoSEQ multiplex PCR; the TCRdb copy retains only in-frame clones and omits some. The sample includes a few hundred thousand clones, 91% of them seen just once. Sequenced material: PBMCs or T cells enriched from blood (not recorded which). These TCRs come from a human donor in a cohort exposed to, infected with or recovered from COVID-19 (not recorded which). The donor label of this sample is uncertain.

The V call is TRBV10-3, the J call TRBJ1-5; D not resolved. V gave up 11 bases and J gave up 0 bases, with 17 bases separating them. CDR1 is ENHRY and CDR2 is SYGVKD in the germline V gene. The length of the CDR3 is 15 residues. CDR3: CAAQPEGYSNQPQHF. For the CDR3, the DNA is TGTGCCGCACAGCCGGAGGGCTATAGCAATCAGCCCCAGCATTTT.

This clone was observed a single time. J is TRBJ1-1 and V is TRBV5-1, with D perhaps matching TRBD1 (5 bases). Trimming took off 10 bases at V and 7 bases at J, with 23 bases between the two ends. Per germline, CDR1 SGHRS and CDR2 YFSETQ. The CDR3 contains 14 residues. This CDR3 reads CALLRTLLLDEAFF. The CDR3 DNA reads as TGCGCCCTACTCAGGACACTCCTGCTTGATGAAGCTTTCTTT.

The V and J genes are TRBV6-1 and TRBJ2-5, with D hard to call. The CDR3 loop spans 14 amino acids. Germline CDR1 MNHNS, CDR2 SASEGT. The V gene lost 1 base and the J gene lost 5 bases, with 11 bases spanning the gap. The CDR3 bases are TGTGCCAGCAGTGAAGGGGCAGGCCGGGAGACCCAGTACTTC. Its protein is CASSEGAGRETQYF.

The V gene is TRBV4-1, the J gene TRBJ2-6; 9 bases align to TRBD1. V was clipped by 7 bases and J by 1 base; unmatched bases: 8. The CDR3 totals 17 residues. Germline V CDR1 and CDR2: MGHRA, YSYEKL. CDR3 bases: TGCGCCAGCACCCAGACAGGGGGAAGATCTGGGGCCAACGTCCTGACTTTC. Protein sequence: CASTQTGGRSGANVLTF.

Only a few counts were recorded for this clone. Different DNA sequences within this sample yield the same CDR3. The rearrangement uses TRBV6-5 and TRBJ2-7, with D uncertain. CDR3 length equals 11 residues. The ends were cut back, 4 bases at V and 2 bases at J, with 3 bases in the middle. Germline CDR1 and CDR2: MNHEY and SVGAGI. The DNA of the CDR3 is TGTGCCAGCAGTTCTGCCTACGAGCAGTACTTC. Translation gives CASSSAYEQYF.

The chain links TRBV4-3 to TRBJ1-6; D is ambiguous. This CDR3 is 13 amino acids long. V lost 0 bases and J 9 bases, leaving 6 bases between the germline ends. Germline V lookup: CDR1 LGHNA, CDR2 YSLEER. CDR3: CASSQDSSSPLHF. In nucleotides, the CDR3 is TGCGCCAGCAGCCAAGATTCCTCTTCACCCCTCCACTTT.

The chain links TRBV30 to TRBJ1-1; 9 nucleotides line up with TRBD1. The germline gives CDR1 GTSNPN, CDR2 SVGIG (reference sequence). This CDR3 has 13 residues. V trimming: 3 bases; J trimming: 6 bases; junction bases outside the gene matches: 5. CDR3 sequence reads: CAWRGQGFAEAFF. The CDR3 bases are TGTGCCTGGAGGGGACAGGGTTTTGCTGAAGCTTTCTTT.

This rearrangement joins TRBV7-3 to TRBJ2-3; TRBD2 might be the D (6 bases). The CDR3 is 19 residues long. The germline V and J ends were trimmed by 2 bases and 9 bases, with 30 bases remaining between them. CDR1 is SGHTA and CDR2 is FQGTGA in the germline V gene. The DNA for the CDR3 is TGTGCCAGCAGCTTATTAGGCCGCCGGTGGAGGGTCCGTACTCGCACGCAGTATTTT. It is translated as CASSLLGRRWRVRTRTQYF.

This clone showed up just once. The chain employs TRBV4-2 and TRBJ1-1, with D possibly TRBD1 on 5 matching bases. Germline values: CDR1 LGHNA, CDR2 YNFKEQ. The length of the CDR3 is 15 residues. Trimming removed 0 bases from V and 5 bases from J, with 13 bases in between. The CDR3 reads CASSQEGFGATEAFF. In DNA, the CDR3 is TGTGCCAGCAGCCAAGAGGGGTTTGGGGCAACTGAAGCTTTCTTT.

V usage is TRBV2 and J usage is TRBJ1-1, with D possibly matching TRBD1 (5 bases). V was shortened by 8 bases and J by 1 base, with 14 bases between the two germline ends. The CDR3 has 14 amino acids. The germline gives CDR1 SNHLY, CDR2 FYNNEI. CDR3 nucleotides: TGTGCCAGCGGGGGGTCACGGGGGAACACTGAAGCTTTCTTT. Translation gives CASGGSRGNTEAFF.

The V gene is TRBV11-2, the J gene TRBJ2-5; 13 positions agree with TRBD2. V shed 5 bases and J 5 bases; nucleotides not matched to a gene: 17. The CDR3 loop spans 19 amino acids. In germline, CDR1 is SGHAT, CDR2 FQNNGV. Here the CDR3 reads CASSPNGATSGGAYETQYF. The CDR3 region has the DNA TGTGCCAGCAGCCCCAATGGGGCTACTAGCGGGGGGGCCTACGAGACCCAGTACTTC.

The chain employs TRBV2 and TRBJ1-1, with a possible D match to TRBD1 (5 bases). The length of the CDR3 is 16 residues. In germline, CDR1 is SNHLY, CDR2 FYNNEI. V lost 0 bases, J lost 10 bases, and 21 bases lay in between. This CDR3 reads CASSEALVKGFVRAFF. The CDR3 coding sequence is TGTGCCAGCAGTGAAGCGCTCGTTAAGGGGTTTGTCCGAGCTTTCTTT.

The chain is built from TRBV12-5 and TRBJ2-1, with D possibly TRBD1 on 5 matching bases. Between the trimmed V and J ends, which lost 0 bases and 0 bases, there was a span of 9 bases. The CDR3 spans 16 residues. Germline-derived CDR1 and CDR2 are LGHNT and FRNRAP. The CDR3 protein is CASGLVLDSSYNEQFF. The CDR3 region has the DNA TGTGCTAGTGGTTTGGTACTCGACAGCTCCTACAATGAGCAGTTCTTC.

The V and J genes are TRBV5-4 and TRBJ1-2; the D is unclear. The ends were cut back, 4 bases at V and 5 bases at J, with 9 bases in the middle. CDR1 is SGHNT and CDR2 is YYREEE in the germline V gene (reference sequence). The CDR3 sequence is 12 residues long. CDR3: CASSPGRYGYTF. The CDR3 region has the DNA TGTGCCAGCAGCCCTGGGCGTTATGGCTACACCTTC.

V gene TRBV4-1 combines with J gene TRBJ2-7, with 7 bases aligning to TRBD1. Per the germline V gene, CDR1 is MGHRA and CDR2 is YSYEKL. This CDR3 contains 14 residues. With V trimmed by 8 bases and J by 3 bases, 10 bases remained unmatched. In DNA form, the CDR3 reads TGCGCCAGCGCTATGACAGGGAGTGTCTACGAGCAGTACTTC. Translation gives CASAMTGSVYEQYF.

The CDR3 region is CASSQTRGGARTEAFF. The CDR3 nucleotides read TGCGCCAGCAGTCAAACACGGGGGGGCGCGAGAACTGAAGCTTTCTTT. The V gene is TRBV4-1, the J gene TRBJ1-1; maybe TRBD1 (6 bases). CDR3 length equals 16 residues. The ends were cut back, 6 bases at V and 5 bases at J, with 22 bases in the middle. CDR1 and CDR2 (germline): MGHRA, YSYEKL.

The chain couples TRBV9 to TRBJ2-5; 14 nucleotides match TRBD2. CDR3 length: 17 amino acids. J lost 1 base, V lost 2 bases, and 4 bases had no gene match. The germline CDR1 and CDR2 sequences are SGDLS and YYNGEE. The CDR3 region is CASSVGLAGGLQETQYF. The CDR3 nucleotides are TGTGCCAGCAGCGTCGGACTAGCGGGGGGACTCCAAGAGACCCAGTACTTC.

This clone was seen a single time. The chain combines TRBV27 with TRBJ1-1; 7 nucleotides line up with TRBD1. The germline V gene has CDR1 MNHEY and CDR2 SMNVEV (reference sequence). CDR3 length equals 13 residues. After removal of 6 bases from V and 4 bases from J, the junction contained 5 bases not matched to a gene. In DNA, the CDR3 is TGTGCCAGCAGCTCCTCAGGGGGCACTGAAGCTTTCTTT. It codes for CASSSSGGTEAFF.